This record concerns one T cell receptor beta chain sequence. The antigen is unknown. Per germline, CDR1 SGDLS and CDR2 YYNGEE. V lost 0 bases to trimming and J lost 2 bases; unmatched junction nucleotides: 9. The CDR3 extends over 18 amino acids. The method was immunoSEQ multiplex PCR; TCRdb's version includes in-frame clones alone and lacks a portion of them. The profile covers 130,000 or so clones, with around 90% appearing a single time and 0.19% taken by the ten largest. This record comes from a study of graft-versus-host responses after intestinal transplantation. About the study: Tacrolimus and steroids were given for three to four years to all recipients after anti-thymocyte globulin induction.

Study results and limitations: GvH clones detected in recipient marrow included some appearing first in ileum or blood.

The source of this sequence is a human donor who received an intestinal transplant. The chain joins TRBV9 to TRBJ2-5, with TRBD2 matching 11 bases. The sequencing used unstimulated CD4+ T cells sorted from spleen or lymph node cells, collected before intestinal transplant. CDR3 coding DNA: TGTGCCAGCAGCGTAGGGAGACTAGCGGGAATTTTTCAAGAGACCCAGTACTTC. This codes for CASSVGRLAGIFQETQYF.